This entry is about one T cell receptor beta chain. Its target is not known. Method: immunoSEQ multiplex PCR; TCRdb's copy keeps in-frame clones and lacks some. The table records fewer than 120,000 clones, roughly 92% of them present only once. Germline V CDR1 and CDR2: SEHNR, FQNEAQ (reference sequence). The CDR3 has 17 amino acids. The ends lost 2 bases at V and 0 bases at J; junction bases unmatched: 9. This record belongs to a study of siplizumab effects on memory and regulatory T cells. Regarding the study as a whole: Naive or memory phenotype was unassignable for roughly 80-96% of proliferating CD4+ or CD8+ clones.

Sequencing used CD4+ T cells sorted from blood. J is TRBJ1-1 and V is TRBV7-9; 7 positions agree with TRBD1. This receptor was taken from a human donor in good health. This CDR3 is CASSLTRDSFMNTEAFF. For the CDR3, the DNA is TGTGCCAGCAGCTTAACTAGGGACAGTTTTATGAACACTGAAGCTTTCTTT.